The next 25 T cell receptor beta chains were all read from a single sample in a study of blood T cell repertoires in COVID-19. Produced via immunoSEQ multiplex PCR; TCRdb's table is partial and in-frame only. The data show approximately 260,000 clones, 90% seen once. Sequencing input: peripheral blood. The receptors were gathered from a woman aged 55-69 years with COVID-19, enrolled during active disease.

The chain recombines TRBV2 with TRBJ1-2, with D perhaps matching TRBD1 (5 bases). Trimming removed 6 bases from V and 0 bases from J, with 14 bases in between. This CDR3 contains 15 residues. Germline-derived CDR1 and CDR2 are SNHLY and FYNNEI. The DNA for the CDR3 is TGTGCCAGCAGGGTCCTCAGGGCACCTAACTATGGCTACACCTTC. The encoded protein is CASRVLRAPNYGYTF.

V usage is TRBV7-2 and J usage is TRBJ2-2, with D perhaps matching TRBD2 (5 bases). The length of the CDR3 is 15 residues. CDR1 is SGHTA and CDR2 is FQGNSA in the germline V gene. The germline V and J ends were trimmed by 1 base and 7 bases, with 13 bases remaining between them. CDR3 loop: CASSLGPSGVGELFF. CDR3 in DNA: TGTGCCAGCAGCTTAGGCCCAAGCGGCGTCGGGGAGCTGTTTTTT.

This chain joins TRBV5-1 and TRBJ1-4; no definite D call. This CDR3 region has 12 residues. The germline CDR1 and CDR2 sequences are SGHRS and YFSETQ. V was pared by 2 bases and J by 5 bases, with 4 bases between. CDR3 DNA sequence: TGCGCCAGCAGCTTACTAAATGAAAAACTGTTTTTT. It is translated as CASSLLNEKLFF.

This chain links TRBV5-4 with TRBJ2-5, with a possible D match to TRBD1 (5 bases). CDR3 length: 15 residues. Per germline, CDR1 SGHNT and CDR2 YYREEE (reference sequence). V was clipped by 4 bases and J by 1 base, with 14 bases between them. CDR3 bases: TGTGCCAGCAGCCTGGGGCCCACAGGCCAAGAGACCCAGTACTTC. Its translation is CASSLGPTGQETQYF.

This clone was recorded a few times. The chain joins TRBV2 to TRBJ1-3; D gene unclear. This CDR3 comprises 15 residues. The germline V gene encodes CDR1 SNHLY and CDR2 FYNNEI. The V end was cut by 4 bases, the J end by 3 bases, with 13 bases between. The CDR3 region has the DNA TGTGCCAGCAGTGCCCCCTCCCGGAGTGGAAACACCATATATTTT. Its translation is CASSAPSRSGNTIYF.

The chain employs TRBV6-6 and TRBJ1-6; tentative D call: TRBD1 (5 bases). Trimming took off 3 bases at V and 8 bases at J, with 14 bases between the two ends. CDR3 length: 15 residues. Per the germline V gene, CDR1 is MNHNY and CDR2 is SVGAGI (reference sequence). The CDR3 is CASSYTGRMDSPLHF. CDR3 coding DNA: TGTGCCAGCAGTTATACAGGTCGTATGGATTCACCCCTCCACTTT.

The chain links TRBV6-5 to TRBJ2-5; 7 bases fit TRBD1. CDR1 is MNHEY, CDR2 SVGAGI, per germline. The CDR3 is 13 amino acids. Trimming removed 6 bases from V and 3 bases from J; junction bases left unmatched: 4. CDR3 amino acids: CASRRTGEETQYF. The CDR3 DNA reads TGTGCCAGCAGAAGAACAGGGGAAGAGACCCAGTACTTC.

The genes are TRBV15 and TRBJ2-1, with 7 bases aligning to TRBD2. With 4 bases clipped from V and 2 bases from J, the junction kept 11 bases outside the gene matches. The CDR3 is 17 residues long. In germline, CDR1 is LNHNV, CDR2 YYDKDF (reference sequence). As DNA, the CDR3 is TGTGCCACCAGCAATCCCAAGGGAGGGGAAACCTACAATGAGCAGTTCTTC. It encodes CATSNPKGGETYNEQFF.

The chain is built from TRBV6-5 and TRBJ1-2, with 8 nucleotides matching TRBD1. The CDR3 is made up of 13 amino acids. Germline values: CDR1 MNHEY, CDR2 SVGAGI. Here the CDR3 reads CVSGGASNYGYTF. The DNA of the CDR3 is TGTGTCTCAGGGGGCGCCTCTAACTATGGCTACACCTTC.

V and J are TRBV10-3 and TRBJ2-5, with D possibly TRBD1 on 8 matching bases. Germline V gene lookup returns CDR1 ENHRY and CDR2 SYGVKD. The CDR3 consists of 17 residues. V lost 2 bases to trimming and J lost 2 bases, with 18 bases between them. The CDR3 reads CAISEPTTGGVQETQYF. The DNA for the CDR3 is TGTGCCATCAGTGAGCCGACCACAGGGGGGGTTCAAGAGACCCAGTACTTC.

This clone was seen only a few times. The rearrangement links TRBV5-1 to TRBJ2-1, with D unclear. The V end lost 2 bases, the J end lost 8 bases, and 14 bases lay between the germline ends. The germline V gene has CDR1 SGHRS and CDR2 YFSETQ. The CDR3 spans 14 residues. The CDR3 sequence: CASSFQEPTYEQFF. DNA of the CDR3: TGCGCCAGCAGCTTCCAGGAACCTACGTATGAGCAGTTCTTC. The variable domain in full, completed from reference TRBV5-1 and TRBJ2-1, reads KAGVTQTPRYLIKTRGQQVTLSCSPISGHRSVSWYQQTPGQGLQFLFEYFSETQRNKGNFPGRFSGRQFSNSRSEMNVSTLELGDSALYLCASSFQEPTYEQFFGPGTRLTVL.

This chain links TRBV29-1 with TRBJ1-2, with D possibly TRBD1 on 5 matching bases. Germline V lookup: CDR1 SQVTM, CDR2 ANQGSEA. This CDR3 is built from 13 residues. Trimming pared 6 bases from V and 3 bases from J, leaving 14 bases between. The CDR3, as DNA: TGCAGCGTCGCACGGGGCGGGGACTATGGCTACACCTTC. It translates to CSVARGGDYGYTF. Supplemented by reference TRBV29-1 and TRBJ1-2, the full variable domain reads SAVISQKPSRDICQRGTSLTIQCQVDSQVTMMFWYRQQPGQSLTLIATANQGSEATYESGFVIDKFPISRPNLTFSTLTVSNMSPEDSSIYLCSVARGGDYGYTFGSGTRLTVV.

J is TRBJ1-2 and V is TRBV3-1 (or the pseudogene TRBV3-2), with 9 nucleotides matching TRBD1. The CDR3 length is 13 residues. The germline V gene has CDR1 LGHDT and CDR2 YNNKEL (reference sequence). Trimming cost V 1 base and J 7 bases; bases outside gene matches: 1. The CDR3 DNA reads as TGTGCCAGCAGCCAAGGACAGGGGGGTGGCTACACCTTC. Translated: CASSQGQGGGYTF.

V and J are TRBV7-9 and TRBJ1-1; D is possibly TRBD1 (5 bases). The V gene lost 5 bases and the J gene lost 1 base, with 11 bases spanning the gap. The CDR3 totals 14 residues. Germline V CDR1 and CDR2: SEHNR, FQNEAQ (reference sequence). The CDR3 coding sequence is TGTGCCAGCAGCGCCATTCAGGGGAACACTGAAGCTTTCTTT. Its protein product is CASSAIQGNTEAFF. Filled out from reference TRBV7-9 and TRBJ1-1, the complete variable domain reads DTGVSQNPRHKITKRGQNVTFRCDPISEHNRLYWYRQTLGQGPEFLTYFQNEAQLEKSRLLSDRFSAERPKGSFSTLEIQRTEQGDSAMYLCASSAIQGNTEAFFGQGTRLTVV.

V and J are TRBV19 and TRBJ2-3; a weak D match, TRBD1 (6 bases). CDR1 is LNHDA, CDR2 SQIVND, per germline (reference sequence). V lost 7 bases and J lost 2, with 10 bases in between. This CDR3 spans 13 amino acids. The CDR3: CASTWTDTDTQYF. CDR3 nucleotide sequence: TGTGCCAGTACTTGGACAGACACAGATACGCAGTATTTT.

The rearrangement links TRBV4-3 to TRBJ2-5; D uncertain. CDR3 length equals 13 residues. Trimming stripped 0 bases from V and 5 bases from J, with 7 bases between. Germline values: CDR1 LGHNA, CDR2 YSLEER. CDR3 coding DNA: TGCGCCAGCAGCCAAGACCAAGAGGAGACCCAGTACTTC. Translating it yields CASSQDQEETQYF.

The chain couples TRBV4-3 to TRBJ1-1; D gene uncertain. V gave up 1 base and J gave up 5 bases, with 20 bases separating them. Per the germline V gene, CDR1 is LGHNA and CDR2 is YSLEER. The CDR3 has 17 residues. The CDR3 DNA reads TGCGCCAGCAGCCAAGGAAGGCGGTCCTCAAGAGGAACTGAAGCTTTCTTT. Protein: CASSQGRRSSRGTEAFF.

The chain carries TRBV5-4 and TRBJ1-1, with D possibly matching TRBD1 (6 bases). V was shortened by 0 bases and J by 4 bases, with 7 bases between the two germline ends. Germline lookup yields CDR1 SGHNT and CDR2 YYREEE (reference sequence). CDR3 length: 13 residues. The CDR3 is CASSLEGGTEAFF. The CDR3 DNA reads as TGTGCCAGCAGCTTGGAAGGGGGCACTGAAGCTTTCTTT.

This rearrangement joins TRBV6-5 to TRBJ1-1; D is undetermined. Per germline, CDR1 MNHEY and CDR2 SVGAGI. Between the trimmed V and J ends, which lost 7 bases and 3 bases, there was a span of 12 bases. The CDR3 spans 13 residues. The chain's CDR3 is CASTEDTYTEAFF. The CDR3 nucleotides read TGTGCCAGCACCGAAGACACGTACACTGAAGCTTTCTTT.

V gene TRBV7-6 combines with J gene TRBJ2-2, with 11 bases lining up with TRBD1. The germline CDR1 and CDR2 sequences are SGHVS and FNYEAQ. The V segment lost 2 bases and the J segment 6 bases; nucleotides outside the gene matches: 5. The CDR3 consists of 16 residues. CDR3 protein: CASSLYRDRGAGELFF. The CDR3 nucleotides read TGTGCCAGCAGCTTATACCGGGACAGGGGGGCCGGGGAGCTGTTTTTT.

This clone was counted between two and nine times. CDR3 coding DNA: TGTGCCAGCAGCCCTTGGGGGGTTCAAATGAACACTGAAGCTTTCTTT. This encodes CASSPWGVQMNTEAFF. This chain uses TRBV7-2 with TRBJ1-1; D might be TRBD1 (5 bases). CDR3 length: 16 amino acids. Trimming stripped 5 bases from V and 0 bases from J, with 16 bases between. The germline gives CDR1 SGHTA, CDR2 FQGNSA.

The J gene is TRBJ2-5, the V gene TRBV19; D is perhaps TRBD1 (6 bases). Germline assignment: CDR1 LNHDA and CDR2 SQIVND (reference sequence). The length of the CDR3 is 14 residues. Trimming took 5 bases from V and 4 from J, leaving 14 bases between them. CDR3 region: CASSADRLGETQYF. DNA of the CDR3: TGTGCCAGTAGTGCAGACAGGTTGGGAGAGACCCAGTACTTC. Based on the CDR3 plus reference TRBV19 and TRBJ2-5, the full variable domain is DGGITQSPKYLFRKEGQNVTLSCEQNLNHDAMYWYRQDPGQGLRLIYYSQIVNDFQKGDIAEGYSVSREKKESFPLTVTSAQKNPTAFYLCASSADRLGETQYFGPGTRLLVL.

This chain links TRBV19 with TRBJ2-6, with D unresolved. Trimming shortened V by 3 bases and J by 0 bases, and 12 bases separated the two germline ends. Germline V gives CDR1 LNHDA, CDR2 SQIVND (reference sequence). The CDR3 consists of 17 residues. CDR3 DNA: TGTGCCAGTAGTATCCCGCTAATCGTCTCTGGGGCCAACGTCCTGACTTTC. Translation: CASSIPLIVSGANVLTF. The variable domain in full, with the rest retrieved from reference TRBV19 and TRBJ2-6, is DGGITQSPKYLFRKEGQNVTLSCEQNLNHDAMYWYRQDPGQGLRLIYYSQIVNDFQKGDIAEGYSVSREKKESFPLTVTSAQKNPTAFYLCASSIPLIVSGANVLTFGAGSRLTVL.

The genes are TRBV5-1 and TRBJ2-2; D gene uncertain. CDR1 and CDR2 (germline): SGHRS, YFSETQ. V was clipped by 2 bases and J by 5 bases, with 13 bases between them. The CDR3 runs 15 residues. CDR3 DNA: TGCGCCAGCAGCTTCGAGGTCAGCGAGACCGGGGAGCTGTTTTTT. Translation gives CASSFEVSETGELFF.

The chain couples TRBV29-1 to TRBJ1-1; 8 bases align to TRBD1. CDR3 length: 14 amino acids. Germline loops: CDR1 SQVTM, CDR2 ANQGSEA. V dropped 6 bases and J dropped 5; count of bases not matched to a gene: 11. The CDR3 sequence is CSVPLTGEGTEAFF. The CDR3 nucleotides read TGCAGCGTCCCCCTGACAGGGGAGGGTACTGAAGCTTTCTTT.